Below are 18 T cell receptor beta chains sequenced from a single sample in a study of CD8+ T cells in alopecia areata. RNA, once extracted, was reverse transcribed into cDNA for use as the sequencing template. Profiling relied on immunoSEQ multiplex PCR, and the TCRdb table lists in-frame clones only, not all of them. The top ten hold roughly 2.8% of the sample, which has more than 200,000 clones, around two fifths seen once. The treatment denotes: oral pan-JAK inhibitor, 5-10 mg twice daily. This sample comprised CD4+ T cells sorted from blood, obtained at roughly week 38, from a patient treated with tofacitinib. The receptors derive from a human donor with alopecia areata.

Comments on this clone: Other DNA sequences in the same sample also yield this CDR3. The gene calls are TRBV11-2 and TRBJ2-5; 13 bases line up with TRBD2. The CDR3 is made up of 19 amino acids. Trimming cost V 6 bases and J 5 bases; bases outside gene matches: 18. Germline loops: CDR1 SGHAT, CDR2 FQNNGV. CDR3 DNA: TGTGCCAGCAGTTTATATCAAGGACTAGCGGGAGTACGTGGGGAGACCCAGTACTTC. Translated, it gives CASSLYQGLAGVRGETQYF.

The V call is TRBV25-1, the J call TRBJ2-7; 8 bases line up with TRBD2. V trimming: 0 bases; J trimming: 1 base; junction bases outside the gene matches: 5. The length of the CDR3 is 16 residues. Germline assignment: CDR1 MGHDK and CDR2 SYGVNS. This chain's CDR3 is CASSEYRAGGSYEQYF. In DNA form, the CDR3 reads TGTGCCAGCAGTGAATACCGGGCGGGAGGTTCCTACGAGCAGTACTTC.

This clone appeared a few times. The chain recombines TRBV15 with TRBJ2-6; D is unresolved. Trimming removed 3 bases from V and 0 bases from J, with 9 bases in between. This CDR3 region has 16 residues. Germline-derived CDR1 and CDR2 are LNHNV and YYDKDF (reference sequence). The CDR3 bases are TGTGCCACCAGCAGGTCAAGGGCCTCTGGGGCCAACGTCCTGACTTTC. Its protein product is CATSRSRASGANVLTF.

This clone was seen just once. The chain couples TRBV10-3 to TRBJ2-7; unclear D gene. Germline lookup yields CDR1 ENHRY and CDR2 SYGVKD. Trimming took off 8 bases at V and 1 base at J, with 12 bases between the two ends. This CDR3 region has 13 residues. The CDR3 loop reads CAIGTEDSYEQYF. The CDR3 nucleotides are TGTGCCATCGGTACAGAAGATTCCTACGAGCAGTACTTC.

This chain uses TRBV10-3 with TRBJ2-5; D not certain. CDR3 length: 14 amino acids. Trimming removed 3 bases from V and 1 base from J, with 9 bases in between. Germline lookup yields CDR1 ENHRY and CDR2 SYGVKD. The CDR3 bases are TGTGCCATCAGTGAAACTAAGTCCCAAGAGACCCAGTACTTC. It codes for CAISETKSQETQYF.

The chain is built from TRBV25-1 and TRBJ2-4; the D gene is possibly TRBD1 (7 bases). V was shortened by 8 bases and J by 8 bases, with 25 bases between the two germline ends. The CDR3 has 16 residues. The germline CDR1 and CDR2 sequences are MGHDK and SYGVNS. This chain's CDR3 is CASSPPGGTGPYIQYF. In DNA, the CDR3 is TGTGCCAGCTCCCCCCCAGGGGGGACGGGGCCGTACATTCAGTACTTC.

This clone was seen a handful of times. This rearrangement joins TRBV6-1 to TRBJ2-2; D may be TRBD2 (5 bases). CDR1 and CDR2 (germline): MNHNS, SASEGT. The V end lost 5 bases, the J end lost 10 bases, and 14 bases lay between the germline ends. The CDR3 contains 13 residues. The CDR3 region has the DNA TGTGCCAGCAGTTATACAACGGGGTTGGAGCTGTTTTTT. The encoded protein is CASSYTTGLELFF.

DNA for the CDR3: TGTGCCATACGGGCTAGCGGGAGGAGTGATGAGCAGTTCTTC. Its translation is CAIRASGRSDEQFF. This chain joins TRBV6-5 and TRBJ2-1, with TRBD2 matching 11 bases. The V and J ends lost 10 bases and 8 bases, in that order; junction bases with no gene match: 10. In germline, CDR1 is MNHEY, CDR2 SVGAGI. The CDR3 totals 14 residues.

This clone was counted once. J is TRBJ2-5 and V is TRBV9; D may be TRBD1 (5 bases). V lost 0 bases, J lost 7 bases, and 13 bases lay in between. Looked up from germline, CDR1 is SGDLS and CDR2 is YYNGEE. The CDR3 has 14 residues. CDR3: CASSVDGALGTQYF. CDR3 DNA sequence: TGTGCCAGCAGCGTAGATGGGGCTTTGGGGACCCAGTACTTC.

The CDR3 here is CATRAGSAVNTEAFF. DNA for the CDR3: TGTGCCACCAGAGCGGGGTCCGCAGTGAACACTGAAGCTTTCTTT. The rearrangement joins TRBV15 to TRBJ1-1; D unclear. This CDR3 spans 15 amino acids. Germline V gives CDR1 LNHNV, CDR2 YYDKDF (reference sequence). V was clipped by 6 bases and J by 0 bases, with 14 bases between them.

This clone was picked up a small number of times. This chain uses TRBV7-2 with TRBJ2-7; D not resolved. CDR1 is SGHTA, CDR2 FQGNSA, per germline. V lost 5 bases, J lost 0 bases, and 8 bases lay in between. The CDR3 is made up of 13 amino acids. CDR3 in DNA: TGTGCCAGCAGCCCTTCACCCTCCTACGAGCAGTACTTC. Its protein is CASSPSPSYEQYF.

The rearrangement links TRBV5-6 to TRBJ2-7; 7 bases match TRBD1. Germline loops: CDR1 SGHDT, CDR2 YYEEEE. V lost 4 bases and J lost 3; bases outside the gene matches: 10. The CDR3 covers 15 residues. For the CDR3, the DNA is TGTGCCAGCAGCCTAGTACAGGGGATCAGCTACGAGCAGTACTTC. Residues: CASSLVQGISYEQYF.

The rearrangement links TRBV29-1 to TRBJ2-5, with D perhaps matching TRBD1 (5 bases). Germline-derived CDR1 and CDR2 are SQVTM and ANQGSEA. Trimming shortened V by 3 bases and J by 4 bases, and 9 bases separated the two germline ends. The CDR3 loop spans 12 amino acids. Here the CDR3 DNA reads TGCAGCGTTGATGGGGCCAGAGAGACCCAGTACTTC. The encoded protein is CSVDGARETQYF.

This chain links TRBV28 with TRBJ1-4; 12 nucleotides align to TRBD1. Looked up from germline, CDR1 is MDHEN and CDR2 is SYDVKM. After removal of 5 bases from V and 7 bases from J, the junction contained 11 bases not matched to a gene. CDR3 size: 17 residues. The CDR3 bases are TGTGCCAGCAGTCCCGGGACAGGGGGCGCCCGCAGTGAAAAACTGTTTTTT. This translates into CASSPGTGGARSEKLFF.

To note about this clone: The junction shows a germline mismatch at one end, possibly a read error. The V and J genes are TRBV7-7 and TRBJ2-3, with 8 bases identical to TRBD2. Per germline, CDR1 SSHAT and CDR2 FNYEAQ (reference sequence). The CDR3 sequence is 15 residues long. The DNA for the CDR3 is TGTGCTAGCAGCTTAGCAGCGGGAGTTACAGATACGCAGTATTTT. Protein sequence: CASSLAAGVTDTQYF.

This chain uses TRBV28 with TRBJ2-7; unclear D gene. This CDR3 contains 12 residues. CDR1 and CDR2 (germline): MDHEN, SYDVKM. Trimming took off 1 base at V and 2 bases at J, with 3 bases between the two ends. The CDR3 loop is CASSLLAYEQYF. The CDR3 bases are TGTGCCAGCAGTTTATTAGCCTACGAGCAGTACTTC.

This clone was recorded a few times. The chain couples TRBV7-9 to TRBJ1-5, with a tentative D call TRBD1 (6 bases). The CDR3 spans 14 residues. The ends were cut back, 5 bases at V and 2 bases at J, with 10 bases in the middle. CDR1 is SEHNR and CDR2 is FQNEAQ in the germline V gene (reference sequence). CDR3 coding DNA: TGTGCCAGCAGCACGACAGGTCGCAATCAGCCCCAGCATTTT. Its protein is CASSTTGRNQPQHF. The complete variable domain, with remaining parts taken from reference TRBV7-9 and TRBJ1-5, reads DTGVSQNPRHKITKRGQNVTFRCDPISEHNRLYWYRQTLGQGPEFLTYFQNEAQLEKSRLLSDRFSAERPKGSFSTLEIQRTEQGDSAMYLCASSTTGRNQPQHFGDGTRLSIL.

This chain uses TRBV29-1 with TRBJ2-5; no reliable D call. Trimming took 3 bases from V and 5 from J, leaving 16 bases between them. CDR1 is SQVTM, CDR2 ANQGSEA, per germline. The CDR3 covers 14 residues. CDR3 DNA sequence: TGCAGCGTTGATGTAGTCCGCCTAGGGGAGACCCAGTACTTC. Its protein product is CSVDVVRLGETQYF.